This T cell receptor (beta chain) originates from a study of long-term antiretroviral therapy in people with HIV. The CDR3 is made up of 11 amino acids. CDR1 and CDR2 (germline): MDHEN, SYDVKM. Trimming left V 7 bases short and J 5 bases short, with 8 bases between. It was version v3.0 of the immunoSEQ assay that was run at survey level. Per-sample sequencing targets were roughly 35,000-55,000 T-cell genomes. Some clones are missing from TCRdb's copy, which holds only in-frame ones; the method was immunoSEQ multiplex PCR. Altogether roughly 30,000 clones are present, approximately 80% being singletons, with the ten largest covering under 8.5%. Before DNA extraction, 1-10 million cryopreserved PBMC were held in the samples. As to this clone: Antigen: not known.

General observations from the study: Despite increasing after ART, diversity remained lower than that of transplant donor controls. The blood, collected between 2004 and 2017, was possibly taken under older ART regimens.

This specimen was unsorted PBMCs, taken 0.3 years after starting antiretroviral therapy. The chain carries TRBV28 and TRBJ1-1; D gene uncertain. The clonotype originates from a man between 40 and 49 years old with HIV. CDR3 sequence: CASTLETEAFF. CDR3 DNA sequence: TGTGCCAGCACCCTTGAGACTGAAGCTTTCTTT.